Presented here are 19 T cell receptor beta chains from one specimen sequenced in a study of graft-versus-host responses after intestinal transplantation. For these receptors, no antigen is known. The data were produced by immunoSEQ multiplex PCR, yet TCRdb's version contains in-frame clones alone and is incomplete. The sample holds around 100,000 clones, around 92% seen once. This specimen consisted of unstimulated CD8+ T cells sorted from spleen or lymph node cells, obtained before transplant. Receptor source: a human donor who was the organ donor for an intestinal transplant.

The chain uses TRBV11-2 and TRBJ2-1; 10 bases align to TRBD2. The length of the CDR3 is 16 residues. Looked up from germline, CDR1 is SGHAT and CDR2 is FQNNGV. Unmatched junction bases numbered 2, after V lost 0 bases and J lost 3 bases. CDR3 bases: TGTGCCAGCAGCTTAGACACTAGCGGGATCTACAATGAGCAGTTCTTC. Translated: CASSLDTSGIYNEQFF.

The chain is built from TRBV11-2 and TRBJ2-5; D possibly uses TRBD1 or TRBD2 (5 bases each). This CDR3 spans 14 amino acids. Germline values: CDR1 SGHAT, CDR2 FQNNGV. V was clipped by 1 base and J by 9 bases, with 15 bases between them. The CDR3: CASSLGSWLGAQYF. CDR3 bases: TGTGCCAGCAGCTTAGGTTCCTGGCTGGGGGCCCAGTACTTC.

The rearrangement uses TRBV21-1 and TRBJ1-1. TRBV21-1 is a documented pseudogene. CDR3 size: 13 residues. The CDR3 is CASTPRGNTEAFF. DNA of the CDR3: TGTGCCAGCACACCGAGAGGGAACACTGAAGCTTTCTTT.

This chain links TRBV11-3 with TRBJ2-1, with 8 positions matching TRBD2. With V trimmed by 2 bases and J by 9 bases, 3 bases remained unmatched. This CDR3 spans 13 amino acids. CDR1 is SGHNT and CDR2 is YENEEA in the germline V gene. CDR3 region: CASSLSAGGEQFF. Here the CDR3 DNA reads TGTGCCAGCAGCTTATCCGCGGGGGGTGAGCAGTTCTTC.

The CDR3 loop reads CASSVSGYTDTQYF. The CDR3 nucleotides are TGTGCCAGCAGCGTAAGCGGGTACACAGATACGCAGTATTTT. The chain couples TRBV9 to TRBJ2-3; TRBD2 might be the D (6 bases). There are 14 residues in the CDR3. Trimming cost V 1 base and J 2 bases, with 8 bases left between them. Germline V gives CDR1 SGDLS, CDR2 YYNGEE. The full variable domain, with the rest looked up from reference TRBV9 and TRBJ2-3, is DSGVTQTPKHLITATGQRVTLRCSPRSGDLSVYWYQQSLDQGLQFLIQYYNGEERAKGNILERFSAQQFPDLHSELNLSSLELGDSALYFCASSVSGYTDTQYFGPGTRLTVL.

The rearrangement links TRBV7-2 to TRBJ2-5; no firm D call. The J call is uncertain, as TRBJ2-7 better fits the DNA end. CDR3 length: 15 amino acids. Germline V gives CDR1 SGHTA, CDR2 FQGNSA. The CDR3 spells CASSLAARLGYEQYF. CDR3 coding DNA: TGTGCCAGCAGCTTAGCTGCACGGCTCGGATACGAGCAGTACTTC.

The CDR3 DNA reads as TGTGCCAGCAGCCGATGGGAGGACACTGAAGCTTTCTTT. Amino acid sequence: CASSRWEDTEAFF. The rearrangement links TRBV7-9 to TRBJ1-1; D unresolved. Germline V gene data show CDR1 as SEHNR and CDR2 as FQNEAQ (reference sequence). The CDR3 consists of 13 residues. V lost 5 bases and J lost 3, with 10 bases in between.

V is TRBV28 and J is TRBJ2-7; D might be TRBD1 (6 bases). Deletions cut 6 bases from V and 2 bases from J, with 14 bases between. Germline-derived CDR1 and CDR2 are MDHEN and SYDVKM. The CDR3 consists of 14 residues. This chain's CDR3 is CASSLGDTAYEQYF. The CDR3 DNA sequence: TGTGCCAGCAGCTTAGGGGACACAGCCTACGAGCAGTACTTC. Full variable domain (rest looked up from reference TRBV28 and TRBJ2-7): DVKVTQSSRYLVKRTGEKVFLECVQDMDHENMFWYRQDPGLGLRLIYFSYDVKMKEKGDIPEGYSVSREKKERFSLILESASTNQTSMYLCASSLGDTAYEQYFGPGTRLTVT.

This clone was recorded once. The same CDR3 is also encoded by other DNA sequences in this sample. The chain links TRBV5-5 to TRBJ1-1, with D possibly TRBD1 on 5 matching bases. Germline V CDR1 and CDR2: SGHKS, YYEKEE (reference sequence). Between the trimmed V and J ends, which lost 1 base and 1 base, there was a span of 8 bases. This CDR3 is built from 14 residues. The CDR3 reads CASSLWGENTEAFF. DNA of the CDR3: TGTGCCAGCAGCTTGTGGGGGGAGAACACTGAAGCTTTCTTT.

V gene TRBV10-3 combines with J gene TRBJ2-7; TRBD1 might be the D (6 bases). CDR1 is ENHRY, CDR2 SYGVKD, per germline. There are 15 residues in the CDR3. V was cut by 7 bases and J by 1 base, with 17 bases left in between. In DNA form, the CDR3 reads TGTGCCATCAAGCACGACAGGCTACTGTCCTACGAGCAGTACTTC. As protein: CAIKHDRLLSYEQYF.

This clone was detected once. V gene TRBV6-6 combines with J gene TRBJ2-5; no definite D call. Germline CDR1 MNHNY, CDR2 SVGAGI (reference sequence). This CDR3 has 14 residues. The germline V and J ends were trimmed by 0 bases and 1 base, with 6 bases remaining between them. CDR3 region: CASSYSGAQETQYF. The CDR3 region has the DNA TGTGCCAGCAGTTACTCGGGTGCCCAAGAGACCCAGTACTTC.

This chain joins TRBV9 and TRBJ2-3, with 8 bases lining up with TRBD1. In germline, CDR1 is SGDLS, CDR2 YYNGEE. With 4 bases clipped from V and 5 bases from J, the junction kept 12 bases outside the gene matches. This CDR3 is built from 16 residues. The CDR3: CASSTRQGTGLDTQYF. In DNA, the CDR3 is TGTGCCAGCAGCACCAGACAGGGGACAGGTTTAGATACGCAGTATTTT.

The genes are TRBV7-9 and TRBJ1-1; possibly TRBD1 for D (5 bases). The CDR3 contains 14 residues. V gave up 11 bases and J gave up 3 bases, with 19 bases separating them. The germline V gene has CDR1 SEHNR and CDR2 FQNEAQ (reference sequence). CDR3 amino acids: CAPVGWGSDTEAFF. CDR3 in DNA: TGTGCCCCTGTGGGATGGGGGAGCGACACTGAAGCTTTCTTT.

This clone was observed once. The chain carries TRBV7-6 and TRBJ2-3, with 7 bases fitting TRBD2. The germline gives CDR1 SGHVS, CDR2 FNYEAQ. The CDR3 totals 16 residues. V gave up 1 base and J gave up 2 bases; unmatched junction bases: 6. The CDR3 loop reads CASSLVAGAPTDTQYF. CDR3 coding DNA: TGTGCCAGCAGCTTAGTGGCGGGAGCCCCCACAGATACGCAGTATTTT.

V gene TRBV4-1 combines with J gene TRBJ2-7; 9 bases line up with TRBD2. This CDR3 is 14 amino acids long. V gave up 2 bases and J gave up 4 bases; unmatched junction bases: 3. Germline V lookup: CDR1 MGHRA, CDR2 YSYEKL. This CDR3 reads CASSQIAGVYEQYF. The CDR3 DNA reads TGCGCCAGCAGCCAAATAGCGGGAGTGTACGAGCAGTACTTC.

This rearrangement joins TRBV7-2 to TRBJ2-7; the match to TRBD1 covers 9 bases. Per the germline V gene, CDR1 is SGHTA and CDR2 is FQGNSA. Trimming cost V 8 bases and J 1 base; bases outside gene matches: 9. The CDR3 extends over 15 amino acids. CDR3 in DNA: TGTGCCAGCTCGGCGGGACAGGGCCCATCCTACGAGCAGTACTTC. It yields the protein CASSAGQGPSYEQYF. The whole variable domain, remainder taken from reference TRBV7-2 and TRBJ2-7, is GAGVSQSPSNKVTEKGKDVELRCDPISGHTALYWYRQSLGQGLEFLIYFQGNSAPDKSGLPSDRFSAERTGGSVSTLTIQRTQQEDSAVYLCASSAGQGPSYEQYFGPGTRLTVT.

The gene calls are TRBV18 and TRBJ2-1; TRBD1 aligns across 9 bases. From germline, CDR1 is KGHSH and CDR2 LQKENI. CDR3 length: 15 residues. J gave up 6 bases and V 3 bases, and 6 bases lay outside the gene matches. The CDR3, as DNA: TGTGCCAGCTCACCGGGACAGGGCTCCCCCAATGAGCAGTTCTTC. Residues: CASSPGQGSPNEQFF.

The chain uses TRBV19 and TRBJ2-1; 11 positions agree with TRBD1. With V trimmed by 3 bases and J by 8 bases, 0 bases remained unmatched. CDR1 LNHDA and CDR2 SQIVND come from the germline V gene (reference sequence). This CDR3 has 13 amino acids. CDR3 nucleotide sequence: TGTGCCAGTAGTATGGGACAGGGGGATGAGCAGTTCTTC. Its protein product is CASSMGQGDEQFF.

DNA for the CDR3: TGTGCCAGCAGCTACAGGGTCGTGGATGACACCGGGGAGCTGTTTTTT. Encoded protein: CASSYRVVDDTGELFF. The chain links TRBV28 to TRBJ2-2; a possible D gene is TRBD1 (6 bases). CDR1 is MDHEN and CDR2 is SYDVKM in the germline V gene. V shed 6 bases and J shed 3 bases, with 17 bases lying between them. The CDR3 loop spans 16 amino acids.